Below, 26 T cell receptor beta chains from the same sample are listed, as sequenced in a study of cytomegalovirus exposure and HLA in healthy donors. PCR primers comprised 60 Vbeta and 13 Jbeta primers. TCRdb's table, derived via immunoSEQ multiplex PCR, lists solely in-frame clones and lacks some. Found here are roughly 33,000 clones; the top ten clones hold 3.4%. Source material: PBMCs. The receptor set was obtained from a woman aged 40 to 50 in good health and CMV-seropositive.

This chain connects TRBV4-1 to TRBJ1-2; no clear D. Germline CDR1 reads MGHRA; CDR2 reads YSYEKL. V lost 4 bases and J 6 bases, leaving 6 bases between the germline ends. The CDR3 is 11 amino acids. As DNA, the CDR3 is TGCGCCAGCAGCCGCGCCAATGGCTACACCTTC. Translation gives CASSRANGYTF.

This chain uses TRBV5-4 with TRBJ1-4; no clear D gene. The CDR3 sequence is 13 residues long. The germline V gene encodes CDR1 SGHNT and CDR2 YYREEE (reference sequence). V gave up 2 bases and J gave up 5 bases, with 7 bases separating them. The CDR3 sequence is CASSLRVNEKLFF. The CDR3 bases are TGTGCCAGCAGCTTAAGAGTAAATGAAAAACTGTTTTTT.

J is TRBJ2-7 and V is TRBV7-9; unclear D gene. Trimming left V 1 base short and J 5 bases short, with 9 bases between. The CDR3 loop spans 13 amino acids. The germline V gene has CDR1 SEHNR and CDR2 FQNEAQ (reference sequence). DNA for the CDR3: TGTGCCAGCAGCTTAGGGCAGTATAACGAGCAGTACTTC. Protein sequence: CASSLGQYNEQYF.

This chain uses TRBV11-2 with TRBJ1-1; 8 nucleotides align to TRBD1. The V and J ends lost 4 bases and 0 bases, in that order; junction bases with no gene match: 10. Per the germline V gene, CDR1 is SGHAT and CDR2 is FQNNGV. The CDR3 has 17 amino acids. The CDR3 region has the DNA TGTGCCAGCAGCTCATTCAGGGGGCAGGGAGTGAACACTGAAGCTTTCTTT. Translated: CASSSFRGQGVNTEAFF. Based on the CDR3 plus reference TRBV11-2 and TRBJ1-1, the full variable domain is EAGVAQSPRYKIIEKRQSVAFWCNPISGHATLYWYQQILGQGPKLLIQFQNNGVVDDSQLPKDRFSAERLKGVDSTLKIQPAKLEDSAVYLCASSSFRGQGVNTEAFFGQGTRLTVV.

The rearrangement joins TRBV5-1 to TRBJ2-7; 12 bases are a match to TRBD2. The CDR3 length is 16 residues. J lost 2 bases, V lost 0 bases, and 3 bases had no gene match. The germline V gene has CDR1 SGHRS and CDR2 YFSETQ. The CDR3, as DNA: TGCGCCAGCAGCTTGGGACTAGCGGGAGTCACCTACGAGCAGTACTTC. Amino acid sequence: CASSLGLAGVTYEQYF.

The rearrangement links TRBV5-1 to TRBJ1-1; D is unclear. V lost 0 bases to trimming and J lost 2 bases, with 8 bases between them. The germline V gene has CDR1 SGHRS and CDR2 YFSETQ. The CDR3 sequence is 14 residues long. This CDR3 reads CASSLDSQNTEAFF. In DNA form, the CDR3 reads TGCGCCAGCAGCTTGGACAGCCAAAACACTGAAGCTTTCTTT.

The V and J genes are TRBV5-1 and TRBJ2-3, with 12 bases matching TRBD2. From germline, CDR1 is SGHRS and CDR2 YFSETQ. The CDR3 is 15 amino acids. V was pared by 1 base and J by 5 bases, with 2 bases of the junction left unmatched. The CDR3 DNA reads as TGCGCCAGCAGCTTGTTGGGACTAGCGGGAGATACGCAGTATTTT. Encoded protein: CASSLLGLAGDTQYF. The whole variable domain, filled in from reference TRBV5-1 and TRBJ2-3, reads KAGVTQTPRYLIKTRGQQVTLSCSPISGHRSVSWYQQTPGQGLQFLFEYFSETQRNKGNFPGRFSGRQFSNSRSEMNVSTLELGDSALYLCASSLLGLAGDTQYFGPGTRLTVL.

CDR3 bases: TGTGCCAGCAGCCGAGGACTAGCGGGAGTCGATGAGCAGTTCTTC. It translates to CASSRGLAGVDEQFF. V gene TRBV4-2 combines with J gene TRBJ2-1; TRBD2 matches 13 bases. Per germline, CDR1 LGHNA and CDR2 YNFKEQ. V lost 4 bases and J lost 8; bases outside the gene matches: 5. CDR3 length: 15 amino acids.

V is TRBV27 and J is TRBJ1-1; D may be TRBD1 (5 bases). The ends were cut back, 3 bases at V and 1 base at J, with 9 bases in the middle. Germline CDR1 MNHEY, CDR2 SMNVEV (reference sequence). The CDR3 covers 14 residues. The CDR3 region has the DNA TGTGCCAGCAGTTTCGCAGGGCCGAACACTGAAGCTTTCTTT. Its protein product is CASSFAGPNTEAFF.

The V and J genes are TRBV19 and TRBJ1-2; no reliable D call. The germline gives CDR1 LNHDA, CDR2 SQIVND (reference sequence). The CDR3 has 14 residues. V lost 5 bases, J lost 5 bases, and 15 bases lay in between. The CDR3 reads CASSPGRDGYGYTF. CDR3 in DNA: TGTGCCAGTAGTCCTGGCCGGGATGGATATGGCTACACCTTC.

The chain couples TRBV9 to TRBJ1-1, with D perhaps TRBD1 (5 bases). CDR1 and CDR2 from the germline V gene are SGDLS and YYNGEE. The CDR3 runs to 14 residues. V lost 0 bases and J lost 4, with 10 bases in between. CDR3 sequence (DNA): TGTGCCAGCAGCGTAGCAGGGCCCGGCACTGAAGCTTTCTTT. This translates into CASSVAGPGTEAFF.

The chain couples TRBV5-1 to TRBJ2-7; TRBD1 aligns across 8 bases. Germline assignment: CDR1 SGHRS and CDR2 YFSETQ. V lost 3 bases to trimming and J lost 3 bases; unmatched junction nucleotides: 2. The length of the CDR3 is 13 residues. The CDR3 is CASSWGTGYEQYF. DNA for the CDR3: TGCGCCAGCAGCTGGGGGACAGGCTACGAGCAGTACTTC.

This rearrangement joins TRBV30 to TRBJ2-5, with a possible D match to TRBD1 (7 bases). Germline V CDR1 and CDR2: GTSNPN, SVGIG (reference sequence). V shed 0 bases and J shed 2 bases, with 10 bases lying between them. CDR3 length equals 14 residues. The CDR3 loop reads CAWSVPGGQETQYF. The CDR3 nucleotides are TGTGCCTGGAGTGTACCAGGGGGGCAAGAGACCCAGTACTTC.

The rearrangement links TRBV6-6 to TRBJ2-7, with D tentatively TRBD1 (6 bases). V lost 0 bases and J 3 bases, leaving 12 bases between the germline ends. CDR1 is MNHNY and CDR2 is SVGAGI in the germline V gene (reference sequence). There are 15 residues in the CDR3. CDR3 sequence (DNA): TGTGCCAGCAGTTACTCGAAACAGGGAGTCTACGAGCAGTACTTC. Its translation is CASSYSKQGVYEQYF.

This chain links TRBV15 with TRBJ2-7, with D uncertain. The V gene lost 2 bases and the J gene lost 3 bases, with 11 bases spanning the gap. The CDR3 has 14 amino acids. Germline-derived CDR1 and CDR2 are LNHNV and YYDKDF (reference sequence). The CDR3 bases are TGTGCCACCAGCAGACAGGCGCAAATCTACGAGCAGTACTTC. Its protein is CATSRQAQIYEQYF.

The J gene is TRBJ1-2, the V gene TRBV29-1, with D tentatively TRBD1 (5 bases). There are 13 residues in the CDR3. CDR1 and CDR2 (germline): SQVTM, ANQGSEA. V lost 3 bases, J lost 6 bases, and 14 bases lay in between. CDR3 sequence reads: CSVDGPSGDGYTF. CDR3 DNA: TGCAGCGTTGACGGACCGTCGGGGGATGGCTACACCTTC.

The CDR3 DNA follows: TGTGCCAGCAGTCTACAGGAACCCCGGATTCCGGGCACTGAAGCTTTCTTT. This encodes CASSLQEPRIPGTEAFF. The chain employs TRBV27 and TRBJ1-1; D might be TRBD1 (5 bases). The V gene's germline CDR1 is MNHEY and CDR2 SMNVEV (reference sequence). The V gene lost 5 bases and the J gene lost 4 bases, with 23 bases spanning the gap. The CDR3 runs to 17 residues.

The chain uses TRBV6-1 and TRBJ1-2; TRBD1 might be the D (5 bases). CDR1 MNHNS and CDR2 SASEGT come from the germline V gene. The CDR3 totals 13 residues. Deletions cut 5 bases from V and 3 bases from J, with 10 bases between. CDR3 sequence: CASSLDSHYGYTF. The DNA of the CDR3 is TGTGCCAGCAGTCTAGACAGCCACTATGGCTACACCTTC.

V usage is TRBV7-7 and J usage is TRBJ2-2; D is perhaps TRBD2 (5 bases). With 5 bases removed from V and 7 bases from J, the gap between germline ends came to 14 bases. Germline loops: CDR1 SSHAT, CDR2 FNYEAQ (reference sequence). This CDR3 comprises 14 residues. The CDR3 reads CASSPGNWGGELFF. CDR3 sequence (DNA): TGTGCCAGCAGCCCCGGGAATTGGGGCGGGGAGCTGTTTTTT.

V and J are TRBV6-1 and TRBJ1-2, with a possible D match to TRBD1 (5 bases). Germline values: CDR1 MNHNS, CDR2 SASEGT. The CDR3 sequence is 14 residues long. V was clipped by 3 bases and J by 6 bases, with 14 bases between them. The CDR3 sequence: CASSERGSRDGYTF. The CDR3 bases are TGTGCCAGCAGTGAGCGGGGCAGTCGGGATGGCTACACCTTC.

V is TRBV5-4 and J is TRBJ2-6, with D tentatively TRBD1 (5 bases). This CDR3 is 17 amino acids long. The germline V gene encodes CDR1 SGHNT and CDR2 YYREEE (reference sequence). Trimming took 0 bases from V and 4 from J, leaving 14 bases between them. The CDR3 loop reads CASSLGTPLGGANVLTF. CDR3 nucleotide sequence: TGTGCCAGCAGCTTGGGGACACCCTTAGGCGGGGCCAACGTCCTGACTTTC.

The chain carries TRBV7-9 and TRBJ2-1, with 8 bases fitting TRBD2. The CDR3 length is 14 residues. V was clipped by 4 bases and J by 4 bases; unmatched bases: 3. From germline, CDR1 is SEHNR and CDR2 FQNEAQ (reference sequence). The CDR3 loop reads CASSSTSGYNEQFF. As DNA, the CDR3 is TGTGCCAGCAGCTCAACTAGCGGTTACAATGAGCAGTTCTTC. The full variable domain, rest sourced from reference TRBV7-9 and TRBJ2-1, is DTGVSQNPRHKITKRGQNVTFRCDPISEHNRLYWYRQTLGQGPEFLTYFQNEAQLEKSRLLSDRFSAERPKGSFSTLEIQRTEQGDSAMYLCASSSTSGYNEQFFGPGTRLTVL.

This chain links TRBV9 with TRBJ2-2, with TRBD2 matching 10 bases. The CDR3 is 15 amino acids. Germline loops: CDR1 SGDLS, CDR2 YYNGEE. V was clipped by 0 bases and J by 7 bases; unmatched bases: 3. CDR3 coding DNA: TGTGCCAGCAGCGTAGGGACTAGCGGAGGCGGGGAGCTGTTTTTT. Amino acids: CASSVGTSGGGELFF.

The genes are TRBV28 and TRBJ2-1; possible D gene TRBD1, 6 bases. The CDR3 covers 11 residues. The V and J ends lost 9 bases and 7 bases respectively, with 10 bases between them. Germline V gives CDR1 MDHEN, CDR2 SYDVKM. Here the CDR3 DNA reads TGTGCCAGAAGTACAGGGAATGAGCAGTTCTTC. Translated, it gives CARSTGNEQFF.

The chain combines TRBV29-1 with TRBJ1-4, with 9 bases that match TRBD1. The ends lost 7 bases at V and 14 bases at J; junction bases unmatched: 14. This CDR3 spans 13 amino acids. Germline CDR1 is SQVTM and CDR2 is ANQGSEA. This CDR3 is CSAGTGSPLRLFF. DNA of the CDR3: TGCAGCGCCGGGACAGGGAGTCCCCTGAGGCTGTTTTTT.

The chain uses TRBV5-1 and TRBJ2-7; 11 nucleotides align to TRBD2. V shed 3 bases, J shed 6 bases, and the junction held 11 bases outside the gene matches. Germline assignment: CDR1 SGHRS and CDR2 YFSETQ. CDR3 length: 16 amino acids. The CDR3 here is CASSSSPLAGEGEQYF. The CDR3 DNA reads TGCGCCAGCAGCTCGTCCCCACTAGCGGGAGAGGGCGAGCAGTACTTC. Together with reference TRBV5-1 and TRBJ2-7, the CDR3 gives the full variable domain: KAGVTQTPRYLIKTRGQQVTLSCSPISGHRSVSWYQQTPGQGLQFLFEYFSETQRNKGNFPGRFSGRQFSNSRSEMNVSTLELGDSALYLCASSSSPLAGEGEQYFGPGTRLTVT.